Presented here are 27 T cell receptor beta chains from one specimen sequenced in a study of blood T cell repertoires in COVID-19. Clones were sequenced by immunoSEQ multiplex PCR, and TCRdb holds only the in-frame ones, with some missing. The repertoire holds about 200,000 clones, with around nine tenths as singletons. The sequenced sample was peripheral blood. The receptors stem from a young man with active or convalescent COVID-19.

The chain recombines TRBV2 with TRBJ1-2, with TRBD1 matching over 11 bases. The CDR3 covers 14 residues. Germline assignment: CDR1 SNHLY and CDR2 FYNNEI. Germline trimming cut 4 bases from V and 4 bases from J; bases unmatched to any gene: 2. CDR3 nucleotides: TGTGCCAGCAGTGCGGGACAGGGGGTCTATGGCTACACCTTC. This gives the protein CASSAGQGVYGYTF. The full variable domain, its missing parts supplied by reference TRBV2 and TRBJ1-2, is EPEVTQTPSHQVTQMGQEVILRCVPISNHLYFYWYRQILGQKVEFLVSFYNNEISEKSEIFDDQFSVERPDGSNFTLKIRSTKLEDSAMYFCASSAGQGVYGYTFGSGTRLTVV.

V gene TRBV6-1 combines with J gene TRBJ1-3; the D is unclear. Germline V gene lookup returns CDR1 MNHNS and CDR2 SASEGT. V lost 7 bases, J lost 0 bases, and 10 bases lay in between. This CDR3 spans 14 amino acids. CDR3 sequence: CASTLQSSGNTIYF. The CDR3 bases are TGTGCCAGCACCCTACAGAGCTCTGGAAACACCATATATTTT.

The rearrangement joins TRBV19 to TRBJ1-2, with no clear D. The CDR3 loop spans 17 amino acids. Germline V lookup: CDR1 LNHDA, CDR2 SQIVND (reference sequence). V lost 6 bases and J 6 bases, leaving 26 bases between the germline ends. The CDR3 coding sequence is TGTGCCAGTAGCCCTCAACTCTGGGTGCGGCCATGGGATGGCTACACCTTC. Protein sequence: CASSPQLWVRPWDGYTF.

This clone was seen once. The V gene is TRBV5-1, the J gene TRBJ1-3; D is uncertain. The germline gives CDR1 SGHRS, CDR2 YFSETQ. The CDR3 spans 16 residues. V was trimmed by 1 base and J by 4 bases, leaving 15 bases between them. CDR3 bases: TGCGCCAGCAGCTTGCCTTCGACGGGAGCCGGAAACACCATATATTTT. It codes for CASSLPSTGAGNTIYF. Supplemented by reference TRBV5-1 and TRBJ1-3, the full variable domain reads KAGVTQTPRYLIKTRGQQVTLSCSPISGHRSVSWYQQTPGQGLQFLFEYFSETQRNKGNFPGRFSGRQFSNSRSEMNVSTLELGDSALYLCASSLPSTGAGNTIYFGEGSWLTVV.

The chain is built from TRBV28 and TRBJ1-1, with D maybe TRBD1 (6 bases). The V gene lost 6 bases and the J gene lost 5 bases, with 16 bases spanning the gap. This CDR3 spans 14 amino acids. Germline V gene lookup returns CDR1 MDHEN and CDR2 SYDVKM. The CDR3: CASRLQGGGTEAFF. The CDR3, as DNA: TGTGCCAGCAGACTACAGGGCGGGGGAACTGAAGCTTTCTTT.

The chain has TRBV19 and TRBJ2-3; TRBD1 matches 9 bases. Germline-derived CDR1 and CDR2 are LNHDA and SQIVND (reference sequence). Germline trimming cut 5 bases from V and 9 bases from J; bases unmatched to any gene: 9. The CDR3 runs to 14 residues. CDR3 in amino acids: CASSPDRGRVTQYF. Written as DNA, the CDR3 is TGTGCCAGTAGTCCGGACAGGGGCCGAGTCACGCAGTATTTT. The full variable domain, with the rest looked up from reference TRBV19 and TRBJ2-3, is DGGITQSPKYLFRKEGQNVTLSCEQNLNHDAMYWYRQDPGQGLRLIYYSQIVNDFQKGDIAEGYSVSREKKESFPLTVTSAQKNPTAFYLCASSPDRGRVTQYFGPGTRLTVL.

The gene calls are TRBV6-6 and TRBJ2-1, with TRBD2 matching over 11 bases. The V segment lost 6 bases and the J segment 4 bases; nucleotides outside the gene matches: 8. Germline loops: CDR1 MNHNY, CDR2 SVGAGI (reference sequence). This CDR3 region has 16 residues. The CDR3 sequence: CASRPTGTSGYNEQFF. CDR3 sequence (DNA): TGTGCCAGCAGGCCGACCGGGACTAGCGGTTACAATGAGCAGTTCTTC.

The chain has TRBV6-2 or TRBV6-3 and TRBJ2-7, with D tentatively TRBD2 (6 bases). The ends were cut back, 1 base at V and 3 bases at J, with 16 bases in the middle. CDR3 length: 16 residues. CDR1 MNHEY and CDR2 SVGEGT come from the germline V gene. CDR3 DNA sequence: TGTGCCAGCAGTTACTTGGGGGGTCCGGGAAACTACGAGCAGTACTTC. Translation: CASSYLGGPGNYEQYF.

This clone has only one observation. V and J are TRBV6-4 and TRBJ2-7; 7 positions agree with TRBD1. The CDR3 extends over 15 amino acids. Per germline, CDR1 MRHNA and CDR2 SNTAGT. Trimming removed 6 bases from V and 4 bases from J; junction bases left unmatched: 12. CDR3: CASRQRGQGSYEQYF. DNA of the CDR3: TGTGCCAGCAGGCAGAGGGGGCAGGGTAGTTACGAGCAGTACTTC.

V and J are TRBV10-3 and TRBJ2-7; D is perhaps TRBD2 (5 bases). From germline, CDR1 is ENHRY and CDR2 SYGVKD. Between the trimmed V and J ends, which lost 3 bases and 0 bases, there was a span of 12 bases. The CDR3 sequence is 15 residues long. The CDR3 spells CAISDGLPSSYEQYF. The CDR3 nucleotides are TGTGCCATCAGTGACGGACTCCCCAGCTCCTACGAGCAGTACTTC.

V is TRBV27 and J is TRBJ1-1; possibly TRBD1 for D (5 bases). The CDR3 runs 13 residues. The germline gives CDR1 MNHEY, CDR2 SMNVEV (reference sequence). The V end lost 8 bases, the J end lost 1 base, and 11 bases lay between the germline ends. This CDR3 is CASFGQGNTEAFF. The CDR3 nucleotides are TGTGCCAGCTTCGGGCAGGGGAACACTGAAGCTTTCTTT.

The chain combines TRBV11-2 with TRBJ2-7; 7 nucleotides line up with TRBD2. V was pared by 3 bases and J by 2 bases, with 4 bases of the junction left unmatched. CDR1 is SGHAT and CDR2 is FQNNGV in the germline V gene. The CDR3 loop spans 14 amino acids. The CDR3 nucleotides are TGTGCCAGCAGCTTTGCGGGGGAAACCTACGAGCAGTACTTC. This translates into CASSFAGETYEQYF.

V gene TRBV7-8 combines with J gene TRBJ1-2; 8 bases match TRBD1. The CDR3 is made up of 15 amino acids. Germline CDR1 reads SGHVS; CDR2 reads FQNEAQ. V shed 5 bases and J 4 bases; nucleotides not matched to a gene: 9. This chain's CDR3 is CASSDRTGLAYGYTF. CDR3 nucleotides: TGTGCCAGCAGCGACCGGACAGGGTTGGCCTATGGCTACACCTTC.

This chain links TRBV4-3 with TRBJ1-3; D remains unclear. V shed 0 bases and J shed 0 bases, with 12 bases lying between them. The CDR3 covers 17 residues. Germline loops: CDR1 LGHNA, CDR2 YSLEER. The CDR3 here is CASSQEVRKSSGNTIYF. CDR3 DNA: TGCGCCAGCAGCCAAGAGGTCCGCAAGAGCTCTGGAAACACCATATATTTT.

This clone has more than one count but fewer than ten. The chain carries TRBV6-2 or TRBV6-3 and TRBJ2-1, with 10 bases fitting TRBD2. Germline CDR1 MNHEY, CDR2 SVGEGT. V shed 2 bases and J 7 bases; nucleotides not matched to a gene: 2. This CDR3 is built from 14 residues. The DNA for the CDR3 is TGTGCCAGCAGTTACGCTAGCGGGAGAAATGAGCAGTTCTTC. Translating gives CASSYASGRNEQFF.

In nucleotides, the CDR3 is TGTGCCAGCAGTGATAAAGGCGGGGAAAAACTGTTTTTT. Its protein product is CASSDKGGEKLFF. V is TRBV6-1 and J is TRBJ1-4; D gene uncertain. Trimming shortened V by 3 bases and J by 8 bases, and 10 bases separated the two germline ends. This CDR3 comprises 13 residues. Germline V CDR1 and CDR2: MNHNS, SASEGT.

The chain carries TRBV4-2 and TRBJ2-2; 10 bases fit TRBD2. Trimming removed 1 base from V and 0 bases from J; junction bases left unmatched: 2. Germline loops: CDR1 LGHNA, CDR2 YNFKEQ. This CDR3 contains 17 residues. This CDR3 reads CASSQGLAGTNTGELFF. The CDR3 region has the DNA TGTGCCAGCAGCCAAGGACTAGCGGGTACGAACACCGGGGAGCTGTTTTTT.

This clone occurred a few times. The V gene is TRBV9, the J gene TRBJ2-5, with D maybe TRBD1 (6 bases). The V gene lost 0 bases and the J gene lost 4 bases, with 10 bases spanning the gap. Germline V gene data show CDR1 as SGDLS and CDR2 as YYNGEE. This CDR3 comprises 14 residues. The DNA for the CDR3 is TGTGCCAGCAGCGTAGAAGGGGGTGGAGAGACCCAGTACTTC. Residues: CASSVEGGGETQYF.

This clone was seen a handful of times. The rearrangement uses TRBV24-1 and TRBJ1-5; the match to TRBD1 covers 7 bases. V lost 9 bases, J lost 4 bases, and 8 bases stayed unmatched. The germline gives CDR1 KGHDR, CDR2 SFDVKD. This CDR3 comprises 14 residues. CDR3 protein: CATATGTANQPQHF. CDR3 bases: TGTGCCACCGCCACCGGGACAGCTAATCAGCCCCAGCATTTT.

This rearrangement joins TRBV5-4 to TRBJ2-1; D unresolved. V gave up 1 base and J gave up 5 bases, with 13 bases separating them. This CDR3 has 15 residues. The germline V gene has CDR1 SGHNT and CDR2 YYREEE (reference sequence). The CDR3 DNA follows: TGTGCCAGCAGCTTGCGGGTAGGTGAGAACAATGAGCAGTTCTTC. Amino acids: CASSLRVGENNEQFF. Full variable domain (remainder filled in from reference TRBV5-4 and TRBJ2-1): ETGVTQSPTHLIKTRGQQVTLRCSSQSGHNTVSWYQQALGQGPQFIFQYYREEENGRGNFPPRFSGLQFPNYSSELNVNALELDDSALYLCASSLRVGENNEQFFGPGTRLTVL.

The J gene is TRBJ2-2, the V gene TRBV5-1; tentatively, D is TRBD1 (5 bases). The germline V and J ends were trimmed by 0 bases and 7 bases, with 10 bases remaining between them. There are 14 residues in the CDR3. The germline V gene encodes CDR1 SGHRS and CDR2 YFSETQ. The CDR3 spells CASSLGQLSGELFF. The CDR3 bases are TGCGCCAGCAGCTTGGGACAGTTAAGCGGGGAGCTGTTTTTT.

This rearrangement joins TRBV7-6 to TRBJ1-6, with a possible D match to TRBD1 (5 bases). There are 15 residues in the CDR3. Trimming left V 5 bases short and J 8 bases short, with 16 bases between. Per germline, CDR1 SGHVS and CDR2 FNYEAQ. The CDR3 sequence: CASSLFQGGDSPLHF. CDR3 in DNA: TGTGCCAGCAGCCTCTTTCAGGGTGGGGATTCACCCCTCCACTTT.

This clone was counted a single time. This chain joins TRBV18 and TRBJ1-1, with TRBD1 matching over 11 bases. Germline V gene sequence: CDR1 KGHSH, CDR2 LQKENI. Trimming at V came to 2 bases and at J to 0 bases, leaving 5 bases not matched to a gene. The CDR3 is made up of 17 amino acids. CDR3 loop: CASSPGTGGTMNTEAFF. Written as DNA, the CDR3 is TGTGCCAGCTCACCAGGGACAGGGGGGACTATGAACACTGAAGCTTTCTTT.

This chain links TRBV5-1 with TRBJ2-2; 8 bases are shared with TRBD2. CDR3 length: 15 amino acids. The germline gives CDR1 SGHRS, CDR2 YFSETQ. J lost 0 bases, V lost 4 bases, and 2 bases had no gene match. The CDR3 nucleotides read TGCGCCAGCAGCCTTAGCGGGGCGAACACCGGGGAGCTGTTTTTT. This gives the protein CASSLSGANTGELFF.

The rearrangement uses TRBV9 and TRBJ2-3; D not resolved. This CDR3 is built from 16 residues. Germline V gives CDR1 SGDLS, CDR2 YYNGEE. V lost 0 bases, J lost 3 bases, and 14 bases lay in between. In DNA, the CDR3 is TGTGCCAGCAGCGTAGGAGCGACGCACGCAACAGATACGCAGTATTTT. Its protein product is CASSVGATHATDTQYF.

This chain uses TRBV5-8 with TRBJ1-5; 10 bases align to TRBD1. With 0 bases clipped from V and 1 base from J, the junction kept 7 bases outside the gene matches. From germline, CDR1 is SGHTS and CDR2 YDEGEE. CDR3 length: 18 residues. CDR3 DNA sequence: TGTGCCAGCAGCTTGGGGACAGGGGGGTTGATAAGCAATCAGCCCCAGCATTTT. Protein: CASSLGTGGLISNQPQHF.

Regarding this clone: Compared with germline, one end of the junction differs, possibly owing to a read error. The V gene is TRBV12-5, the J gene TRBJ1-1; D not certain. Germline-derived CDR1 and CDR2 are LGHNT and FRNRAP. This CDR3 has 16 amino acids. CDR3 region: CASGLVHGDKNAEAFF. The CDR3 DNA is TGTGCTAGTGGTTTGGTACACGGGGATAAGAACGCTGAAGCTTTCTTT.